This T cell receptor beta chain is drawn from a study of shared clonotypes between healthy human individuals. Broader study findings: Roughly 4.7% was the fraction of naive CD4 clonotypes found shared across four donors. Generally, naive subsets (rather than memory subsets) showed larger estimated richness.

Sequencing was performed with immunoSEQ multiplex PCR; in TCRdb, only in-frame clones are kept and a portion is missing. The sample records about 690,000 clones, less than 95% being singletons. Points on this clone: Antigen: not known.

This sequence originates from a man between 18 and 35 years old in good health. Some clones in this sample may be carry-over from other donors' samples. Material: memory CD8+ T cells from PBMCs. The sample's subset: CD45RO+ cells pooled with CCR7-negative TemRA cells.

In DNA form, the CDR3 reads TGTGCCAGCAGGGCCGAAGGGTACCCTTACGAGCAGTACTTC. It translates to CASRAEGYPYEQYF. This chain connects TRBV6-1 to TRBJ2-7; D unclear. Germline CDR1 MNHNS, CDR2 SASEGT. Deletions cut 6 bases from V and 4 bases from J, with 16 bases between. The CDR3 is made up of 14 amino acids.